The 28 T cell receptor beta chains below were found in one sample sequenced in a study of T cell repertoires in cytomegalovirus infection. MiXCR, run by TCRdb on the reads, gives a single entry per CDR3 protein. The sample includes some 500,000 distinct CDR3 sequences, around two fifths seen only once; the top ten take around 46%. For these receptors, no antigen is known. The sequencing used cultured PBMCs, collected from culture after CMV antigen stimulation. These receptors were taken from a human donor in good health (CMV status not recorded). Some clones in this sample may be carry-over from other donors' samples.

This clonotype was seen only a few times. The J gene is TRBJ2-2, the V gene TRBV6-8; D is uncertain. The CDR3 totals 13 residues. Per the germline V gene, CDR1 is MNHGY and CDR2 is SAAAGT. The V end was cut by 3 bases, the J end by 7 bases, with 9 bases between. The CDR3 DNA reads TGTGCCAGCAGTTATGTGACGATCGGGGAGCTGTTTTTT. Translated: CASSYVTIGELFF.

V is TRBV6-5 and J is TRBJ2-3; possibly TRBD1 or TRBD2 for D (5 bases each). V was cut by 5 bases and J by 1 base, with 16 bases left in between. Germline CDR1 MNHEY, CDR2 SVGAGI. This CDR3 comprises 16 residues. The CDR3 loop reads CASSTPRGGGTDTQYF. In nucleotides, the CDR3 is TGTGCCAGCAGTACGCCCCGGGGCGGCGGCACAGATACGCAGTATTTT.

V usage is TRBV7-9 and J usage is TRBJ1-1; 8 bases match TRBD1. The CDR3 runs to 16 residues. V was clipped by 5 bases and J by 0 bases; unmatched bases: 8. Germline CDR1 SEHNR, CDR2 FQNEAQ (reference sequence). The CDR3 loop reads CASSKYDRGVNTEAFF. CDR3 bases: TGTGCCAGCAGCAAATATGACAGGGGCGTGAACACTGAAGCTTTCTTT.

Remarks on this clonotype: A read error may produce the germline difference seen at one junction end. The CDR3 bases are TGTGCCAGCAGACCAGGGCACGTTTACGAACAGTACTTC. It translates to CASRPGHVYEQYF. V usage is TRBV6-5 and J usage is TRBJ2-7; perhaps TRBD1 as D (5 bases). CDR3 length: 13 residues. Germline CDR1 is MNHEY and CDR2 is SVGAGI.

There are a few counts of this clonotype. The rearrangement joins TRBV7-2 to TRBJ2-7; D uncertain. The CDR3 covers 13 residues. Per germline, CDR1 SGHTA and CDR2 FQGNSA. The V end lost 6 bases, the J end lost 6 bases, and 15 bases lay between the germline ends. The CDR3: CASRFVNSSEQYF. The CDR3 DNA reads as TGTGCCAGCAGGTTTGTAAATTCGTCCGAGCAGTACTTC.

V usage is TRBV9 and J usage is TRBJ2-7, with 10 bases aligning to TRBD1. Per germline, CDR1 SGDLS and CDR2 YYNGEE. Trimming took 3 bases from V and 5 from J; bases not matched to a gene: 8. The CDR3 runs to 15 residues. CDR3 residues: CASSGRDRGIHEQYF. The CDR3 bases are TGTGCCAGCAGCGGCCGGGACAGGGGAATCCACGAGCAGTACTTC.

J is TRBJ2-5 and V is TRBV19; unclear D gene. The CDR3 is 13 residues long. The V gene lost 10 bases and the J gene lost 0 bases, with 12 bases spanning the gap. The germline V gene has CDR1 LNHDA and CDR2 SQIVND (reference sequence). The CDR3 sequence is CATTQPYQETQYF. DNA for the CDR3: TGTGCCACCACTCAGCCGTACCAAGAGACCCAGTACTTC.

This CDR3 is CASSSIPVTGEYEQYF. In nucleotides, the CDR3 is TGTGCCAGCAGCTCCATCCCGGTGACAGGGGAATACGAGCAGTACTTC. V and J are TRBV7-6 and TRBJ2-7, with TRBD1 matching 8 bases. CDR1 and CDR2 from the germline V gene are SGHVS and FNYEAQ. This CDR3 has 16 amino acids. The ends lost 4 bases at V and 4 bases at J; junction bases unmatched: 12.

The chain carries TRBV12-3 or TRBV12-4 and TRBJ2-7; the D is unclear. Trimming pared 3 bases from V and 2 bases from J, leaving 14 bases between. The CDR3 loop spans 15 amino acids. This CDR3 reads CASSLYRADTYEQYF. The DNA for the CDR3 is TGTGCCAGCAGTTTGTACCGGGCAGACACCTACGAGCAGTACTTC.

The rearrangement uses TRBV7-6 and TRBJ1-1; 10 bases agree with TRBD1. The germline V gene encodes CDR1 SGHVS and CDR2 FNYEAQ. V trimming: 5 bases; J trimming: 6 bases; junction bases outside the gene matches: 15. The CDR3 extends over 17 amino acids. As DNA, the CDR3 is TGTGCCAGCAGCCCGCGAGCGTCGACAGGGGGCGCATCTGAAGCTTTCTTT. Translating it yields CASSPRASTGGASEAFF.

The V gene is TRBV10-2, the J gene TRBJ2-2; no clear D gene. CDR3 length: 17 residues. The germline V and J ends were trimmed by 3 bases and 0 bases, with 14 bases remaining between them. Germline CDR1 and CDR2: WSHSY and SAAADI. DNA of the CDR3: TGCGCCAGCAGTGACCCACCTCAGCCGACGAACACCGGGGAGCTGTTTTTT. Translation: CASSDPPQPTNTGELFF.

This clonotype was recorded a few times. The chain couples TRBV2 to TRBJ2-1, with 12 nucleotides matching TRBD2. The germline CDR1 and CDR2 sequences are SNHLY and FYNNEI. The CDR3 spans 19 residues. Trimming removed 6 bases from V and 6 bases from J; junction bases left unmatched: 18. The CDR3 DNA sequence: TGTGCCAGCAGACCCCCCCTGGGGGCTAGCGGGGGGGCGATCAATGAGCAGTTCTTC. This sequence encodes CASRPPLGASGGAINEQFF.

This chain links TRBV5-5 with TRBJ2-7; D not resolved. V gave up 0 bases and J gave up 7 bases, with 8 bases separating them. Per germline, CDR1 SGHKS and CDR2 YYEKEE (reference sequence). The length of the CDR3 is 12 residues. The CDR3 DNA follows: TGTGCCAGCAGCTTGGCGGATCTTGAGCAGTACTTC. Protein product: CASSLADLEQYF.

In this sample, this clonotype turned up many times. The J gene is TRBJ1-5, the V gene TRBV7-2; D is perhaps TRBD1 (6 bases). The CDR3 runs 14 residues. With 1 base removed from V and 8 bases from J, the gap between germline ends came to 12 bases. Germline CDR1 reads SGHTA; CDR2 reads FQGNSA. CDR3 sequence: CASSLGPGDEPQHF. The CDR3 DNA is TGTGCCAGCAGCTTAGGCCCAGGGGATGAGCCCCAGCATTTT.

The rearrangement links TRBV11-2 to TRBJ1-3, with D uncertain. Per the germline V gene, CDR1 is SGHAT and CDR2 is FQNNGV. V was clipped by 2 bases and J by 0 bases, with 14 bases between them. This CDR3 is 17 amino acids long. CDR3 amino acids: CASSLYPRFPSGNTIYF. The CDR3 nucleotides read TGTGCCAGCAGCTTATATCCCAGGTTCCCCTCTGGAAACACCATATATTTT.

The CDR3 region has the DNA TGTGCCACCAGCAGACTCACCAAGAACACTGAAGCTTTCTTT. This codes for CATSRLTKNTEAFF. The V and J genes are TRBV15 and TRBJ1-1; D call uncertain. With 2 bases removed from V and 1 base from J, the gap between germline ends came to 8 bases. Germline CDR1 is LNHNV and CDR2 is YYDKDF (reference sequence). The CDR3 is made up of 14 amino acids.

The chain joins TRBV19 to TRBJ1-4; D gene uncertain. Germline V gives CDR1 LNHDA, CDR2 SQIVND (reference sequence). This CDR3 spans 14 amino acids. The ends were cut back, 7 bases at V and 3 bases at J, with 12 bases in the middle. Here the CDR3 reads CASTTRTSNEKLFF. CDR3 coding DNA: TGTGCCAGTACCACCCGTACCTCTAATGAAAAACTGTTTTTT.

Only a few counts were recorded for this clonotype. The genes are TRBV27 and TRBJ2-5; the D gene is possibly TRBD1 (6 bases). V shed 1 base and J shed 7 bases, with 16 bases lying between them. Germline lookup yields CDR1 MNHEY and CDR2 SMNVEV (reference sequence). There are 15 residues in the CDR3. CDR3 DNA sequence: TGTGCCAGCAGTTTATATTCAGGGGCGGTCGTGACCCAGTACTTC. Its translation is CASSLYSGAVVTQYF.

The J gene is TRBJ1-5, the V gene TRBV6-1; possibly TRBD1 for D (6 bases). CDR3 length: 15 amino acids. CDR1 and CDR2 from the germline V gene are MNHNS and SASEGT. Trimming took off 6 bases at V and 9 bases at J, with 21 bases between the two ends. CDR3 in amino acids: CASSGSTGRRGPQHF. DNA of the CDR3: TGTGCCAGCAGCGGAAGTACAGGGAGGAGGGGGCCCCAGCATTTT.

A word on this clonotype: The CDR3 carries no conserved terminal phenylalanine or tryptophan, so it likely arises from a read error. The limits of the CDR3 on the DNA are not certain, so only TCRdb's listed CDR3 is given. The chain links TRBV6-2 or TRBV6-3 to TRBJ2-3; the table's D gene call, TRBD1, was not cross checked with the DNA. The CDR3 numbers 15 amino acids, ends counted. Germline V gene data show CDR1 as MNHEY and CDR2 as SVGEGT. Here the CDR3 reads CASSYSGQGTPTGVV.

The CDR3 is CASSQEPRETQYF. In nucleotides, the CDR3 is TGCGCCAGCAGCCAAGAACCGCGTGAGACCCAGTACTTC. V and J are TRBV4-1 and TRBJ2-5; D is uncertain. CDR1 is MGHRA, CDR2 YSYEKL, per germline. V gave up 0 bases and J gave up 5 bases, with 7 bases separating them. The CDR3 contains 13 residues.

The chain recombines TRBV7-6 with TRBJ2-1; D is possibly TRBD1 (6 bases). In germline, CDR1 is SGHVS, CDR2 FNYEAQ. The CDR3 has 17 residues. V shed 3 bases and J shed 8 bases, with 23 bases lying between them. In nucleotides, the CDR3 is TGTGCCAGCAGCTTTACGAGGGGGTTGCTACCCCCCCATGAGCAGTTCTTC. Its protein is CASSFTRGLLPPHEQFF.

The chain has TRBV20-1 and TRBJ2-1; 7 nucleotides match TRBD2. Germline V gives CDR1 DFQATT, CDR2 SNEGSKA (reference sequence). J gave up 9 bases and V 3 bases, and 14 bases lay outside the gene matches. The CDR3 consists of 15 residues. In nucleotides, the CDR3 is TGCAGTGCTAGGAGGGGCGGGAGCGAGGTTACTGAGCAGTTCTTC. This sequence encodes CSARRGGSEVTEQFF.

This clonotype has a handful of counts. V is TRBV25-1 and J is TRBJ2-5, with no clear D. The germline gives CDR1 MGHDK, CDR2 SYGVNS. The V end lost 7 bases, the J end lost 5 bases, and 14 bases lay between the germline ends. The CDR3 is 13 amino acids. The CDR3 DNA reads as TGTGCCAGCACTCGGAAGACGACGGAGACCCAGTACTTC. This sequence encodes CASTRKTTETQYF.

The chain carries TRBV6-1 and TRBJ1-1; D is uncertain. From germline, CDR1 is MNHNS and CDR2 SASEGT. V was shortened by 1 base and J by 10 bases, with 10 bases between the two germline ends. The CDR3 contains 12 residues. CDR3 protein: CASSEGFQRAFF. The CDR3 DNA is TGTGCCAGCAGTGAAGGTTTTCAGAGAGCTTTCTTT.

This clonotype is a singleton in its sample. The CDR3 coding sequence is TGTGCCAGCAGCTTAGTGTGGCAGACCCACCTTCCCCAGCATTTT. Its translation: CASSLVWQTHLPQHF. This chain joins TRBV7-2 and TRBJ1-5, with D unresolved. CDR1 and CDR2 (germline): SGHTA, FQGNSA. This CDR3 spans 15 amino acids. V gave up 1 base and J gave up 10 bases, with 17 bases separating them.

This clonotype occurred once. The chain is built from TRBV10-3 and TRBJ2-7, with 7 nucleotides matching TRBD1. The CDR3 runs to 14 residues. Germline CDR1 ENHRY, CDR2 SYGVKD. V dropped 4 bases and J dropped 5; count of bases not matched to a gene: 8. The CDR3 sequence is CAISGDRELDEQYF. The CDR3 bases are TGTGCCATCAGTGGAGACAGGGAGTTGGACGAGCAGTACTTC.

The gene calls are TRBV27 and TRBJ2-5, with 10 positions matching TRBD2. Germline-derived CDR1 and CDR2 are MNHEY and SMNVEV (reference sequence). J lost 3 bases, V lost 0 bases, and 7 bases had no gene match. The CDR3 sequence is 17 residues long. CDR3 sequence reads: CASSLSRLAGGEETQYF. CDR3 sequence (DNA): TGTGCCAGCAGTTTATCCCGACTAGCGGGCGGTGAAGAGACCCAGTACTTC.